Listed below are T cell receptor beta chains from one sample, sequenced in a study of blood T cell repertoires in COVID-19. Generated by immunoSEQ multiplex PCR, the TCRdb table keeps only in-frame clones and is missing some. The table shows approximately 280,000 clones, with about nine tenths occurring only once. Sequencing was done on a sample of peripheral blood. Receptors were obtained from a man in his fifties or sixties with acute or convalescent COVID-19. The conserved cysteine and the conserved F or W are not part of the CDR3 here. The order of the fields is clone size, V gene, J gene, CDR3 protein. Size values are once, few and many counts, or a class for expanded clones, and some rows have none.

few	TRBV10-3	TRBJ1-1	ATGDRGQDEAF
few	TRBV6-2/TRBV6-3	TRBJ1-5	ASSYLQENQPQH
NA	TRBV9	TRBJ2-7	ASSEGGTGNYEQY
NA	TRBV7-6	TRBJ2-2	ASSLEGPPNTGELF
NA	TRBV15	TRBJ1-6	ATSREGMEGSPLH
NA	TRBV2	TRBJ2-5	ASSQQETQY
few	TRBV5-1	TRBJ1-2	ASSFGANYGYT
NA	TRBV5-6	TRBJ2-3	ASSLEGQGYTDTQY
NA	TRBV5-1	TRBJ2-1	ASSWRGPVNEQF
once	TRBV7-3	TRBJ1-1	ASSPTGGNTEAF
NA	TRBV3-1/TRBV3-2	TRBJ1-5	ASSQDGGKGNQPQH
NA	TRBV15	TRBJ2-7	ATRITGSSYEQY
NA	TRBV24-1	TRBJ2-1	ATSETGGRRNEQF
NA	TRBV19	TRBJ2-7	ASSMEGIYEQY
NA	TRBV29-1	TRBJ2-7	SVGSRARGGEQY
once	TRBV7-9	TRBJ1-2	ASSLAQRRYGYT
NA	TRBV11-2	TRBJ2-7	ASSWAMPAYEQY
NA	TRBV7-9	TRBJ1-2	ASREGTANYGYT
NA	TRBV7-9	TRBJ2-5	ASSLLVGGMSETQY
NA	TRBV6-2/TRBV6-3	TRBJ1-5	ASSNRASNQPQH
few	TRBV11-2	TRBJ2-2	ASSTGTPYSVGELF
few	TRBV20-1	TRBJ2-7	STKSGFEQY
once	TRBV2	TRBJ1-1	ASSATDGGSGGRAF
NA	TRBV4-1	TRBJ2-3	ASSQASGGRTDTQY
once	TRBV29-1	TRBJ1-1	SVGTGANTEAF
NA	TRBV4-1	TRBJ1-1	ASSQGNWRAEAF
NA	TRBV6-5	TRBJ2-5	ASSTAVLVQETQY
NA	TRBV29-1	TRBJ1-1	SVATGFTEAF
once	TRBV2	TRBJ2-1	ASSEWQGTYNEQF
NA	TRBV7-3	TRBJ2-2	ASSPQGTGELF
NA	TRBV5-4	TRBJ2-7	ASSPDSPYEQY
NA	TRBV18	TRBJ1-1	ASSRRDTEAF
NA	TRBV7-9	TRBJ1-4	ASSLAQGEEKLF
few	TRBV7-9	TRBJ1-1	ASSFTGHLRNTEAF
NA	TRBV11-2	TRBJ2-3	ASSFRGQAVTDTQY
NA	TRBV6-5	TRBJ1-1	ASNQQGDTEAF
NA	TRBV5-8	TRBJ1-2	ASTLTGGYGYT
NA	TRBV10-3	TRBJ2-2	AISGGQGITGELF
NA	TRBV19	TRBJ2-7	ASSIRGAPYEQY
once	TRBV9	TRBJ1-6	ASSPGVLSPLH
NA	TRBV9	TRBJ2-2	ASSTQRGKTGELF
NA	TRBV18	TRBJ1-4	ASSANRATGEKLF
NA	TRBV7-9	TRBJ1-2	ASSLAGPPGSGYT
NA	TRBV4-1	TRBJ1-6	ASSQDSVWRSSPLH
NA	TRBV2	TRBJ2-2	ASSGGVILGTGELF
NA	TRBV21-1	TRBJ1-1	ASSKEVAMNTEAF